The present entry profiles one TCR beta chain with its context. The data belong to a study of identical twins. Healthy Caucasian individuals made up all the donors. Trimming cost V 4 bases and J 0 bases; bases outside gene matches: 7. Germline CDR1 reads SNHLY; CDR2 reads FYNNEI. This CDR3 is built from 18 residues. The cDNA had a unique molecular identifier and a template-switch universal primer site. TCRdb reanalysed the 5' RACE reads using MiXCR and keeps one entry per CDR3 protein. The sample yields under 1 million distinct CDR3 sequences, more than 9% seen once. The sample was also reused in another study, on yellow fever vaccine responses in identical twins.

This receptor was obtained from a woman younger than 35 in good health. The chain employs TRBV2 and TRBJ2-3; 13 bases match TRBD2. What was sequenced was PBMCs. CDR3 nucleotides: TGTGCCAGCAGTGTCCCGGGACTAGCGGGAACTAGCACAGATACGCAGTATTTT. This sequence encodes CASSVPGLAGTSTDTQYF. Variable domain in full (rest from reference TRBV2 and TRBJ2-3): EPEVTQTPSHQVTQMGQEVILRCVPISNHLYFYWYRQILGQKVEFLVSFYNNEISEKSEIFDDQFSVERPDGSNFTLKIRSTKLEDSAMYFCASSVPGLAGTSTDTQYFGPGTRLTVL.